These T cell receptor beta chains were read from a single sample in a study of post-analysis software for immune sequencing data. TCRdb redid the calling of the PCR reads with MiXCR, one entry per CDR3 protein. The table includes approximately 250,000 distinct CDR3 sequences, around 34% detected once. Sequences were obtained from blood. These receptors were taken from a girl aged 5-17 years with multiple sclerosis. Both conserved end residues are part of each CDR3. The D gene is left open where the match is weak. Some rows mark clone size as missing; the rest say once, few, many or name a class of expanded clone.

j_gene | d_gene | v_gene | len | abundance | CDR3aa | CDR3nt
TRBJ2-7 | - | TRBV12-3/TRBV12-4 | 11 | - | CASSFGIEQYF | TGTGCCAGCAGTTTTGGTATTGAGCAGTACTTC
TRBJ2-2 | - | TRBV20-1 | 15 | - | CSARGEQMNTGELFF | TGCAGTGCCAGAGGGGAACAGATGAACACCGGGGAGCTGTTTTTT
TRBJ2-5 | TRBD2 | TRBV6-5 | 17 | few | CASSCQGGAGVGNEQYF | TGTGCCAGCAGTTGCCAAGGGGGAGCGGGAGTGGGGAATGAGCAGTACTTC
TRBJ2-7 | - | TRBV30 | 13 | few | CAWSVGGAGEQYF | TGTGCCTGGAGTGTAGGGGGGGCAGGCGAGCAGTACTTC
TRBJ2-1 | TRBD2 | TRBV4-2 | 17 | - | CACSPKAGGRSYNEQFF | TGTGCCTGCAGCCCTAAGGCGGGAGGGAGGTCCTACAATGAGCAGTTCTTC
TRBJ1-1 | - | TRBV29-1 | 15 | - | CSVRIPTVMNTEAFF | TGCAGCGTTCGAATTCCGACAGTTATGAACACTGAAGCTTTCTTT
TRBJ1-2 | - | TRBV19 | 16 | few | CASSIGEGVVVSGYTF | TGTGCCAGTAGTATCGGGGAGGGGGTCGTCGTCTCTGGCTACACCTTC
TRBJ2-5 | - | TRBV3-1 | 15 | - | CASSPENSDVRTQYF | TGTGCCAGCAGCCCCGAAAACAGCGACGTACGGACCCAGTACTTC
TRBJ1-5 | TRBD1 | TRBV6-1 | 14 | many | CASGQGQGGQPQHF | TGTGCCAGCGGGCAGGGACAGGGCGGTCAGCCCCAGCATTTT
TRBJ2-3 | TRBD2 | TRBV24-1 | 15 | - | CATSEASGRPDTQYF | TGTGCCACCAGTGAAGCTAGCGGGAGGCCAGATACGCAGTATTTT
TRBJ2-5 | TRBD2 | TRBV20-1 | 18 | many | CSARKTPGEGTRAGTQYF | TGCAGTGCTAGGAAAACCCCGGGGGAGGGAACCCGAGCTGGGACCCAGTACTTC
TRBJ2-1 | - | TRBV6-6 | 15 | - | CASSFFRGPGNEQFF | TGTGCCAGCAGTTTTTTTAGGGGACCTGGCAATGAGCAGTTCTTC
TRBJ1-4 | - | TRBV15 | 16 | - | CATSRTRLWWVEKLFF | TGTGCCACCAGCAGAACCAGGCTCTGGTGGGTTGAAAAACTGTTTTTT
TRBJ1-5 | - | TRBV11-2 | 13 | few | CASSPRGNQPQHF | TGTGCCAGCAGCCCGCGGGGGAATCAGCCCCAGCATTTT
TRBJ2-3 | - | TRBV4-1 | 15 | - | CASSQVGGTPDTQYF | TGCGCCAGCAGCCAAGTGGGCGGGACCCCAGATACGCAGTATTTT
TRBJ2-3 | - | TRBV6-6 | 14 | - | CASKATSGTDTQYF | TGTGCCAGCAAAGCGACATCGGGCACAGATACGCAGTATTTT
TRBJ2-1 | - | TRBV21-1 | 19 | many | CASSRRQGPILFSYNEQFF | TGTGCCAGCAGCAGGCGACAGGGACCCATCCTCTTCTCCTACAATGAGCAGTTCTTC
TRBJ2-6 | - | TRBV4-1 | 15 | many | CASSHPGSGANVLTF | TGCGCCAGCAGCCACCCAGGGAGTGGGGCCAACGTCCTGACTTTC
TRBJ2-1 | TRBD2 | TRBV29-1 | 14 | many | CSVERLAGYNEQFF | TGCAGCGTTGAAAGGCTAGCGGGCTACAATGAGCAGTTCTTC
TRBJ2-6 | - | TRBV29-1 | 14 | many | CSVETGAGANVLTF | TGCAGCGTTGAAACCGGGGCTGGGGCCAACGTCCTGACTTTC